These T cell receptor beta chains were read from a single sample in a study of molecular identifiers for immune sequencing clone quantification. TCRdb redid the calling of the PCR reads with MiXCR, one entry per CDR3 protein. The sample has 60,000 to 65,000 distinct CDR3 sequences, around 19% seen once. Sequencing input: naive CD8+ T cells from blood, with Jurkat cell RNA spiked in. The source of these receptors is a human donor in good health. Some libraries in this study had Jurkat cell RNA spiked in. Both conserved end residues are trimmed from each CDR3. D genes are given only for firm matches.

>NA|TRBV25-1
ASSESYEQY
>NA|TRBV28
ASSPHGFSKGNTIY
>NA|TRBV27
ASTQSLQGAEAF
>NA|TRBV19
ASSMAGLGTDTQY
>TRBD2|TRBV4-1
ASSPTGLAGGPGGELF
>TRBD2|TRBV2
ASSRGAGGYNEQF
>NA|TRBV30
AWSVDSTYEQY
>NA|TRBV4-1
ASSQGNYEQY
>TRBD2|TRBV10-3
AISERAGGPLETQY
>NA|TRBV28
ASREFTSSSTDTQY
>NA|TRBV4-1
ASSPTAYSYEQY
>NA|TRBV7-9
ASSPSTDTQY
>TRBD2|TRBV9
ASSTGLAGDLSYEQY
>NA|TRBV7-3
ASCINPTGLNEQF
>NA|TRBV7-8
ASSQASSYEQY
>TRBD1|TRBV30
AWSPGQGRLNTEAF
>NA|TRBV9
ASSAGQNPAPAQY
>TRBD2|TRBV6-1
ASSAQQGTSGSYNEQF
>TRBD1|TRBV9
ASSETGGMETQY
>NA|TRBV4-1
ASSQEPGSLNTEAL